One and the same sample provided the 8 T cell receptor beta chains below, sequenced in a study of vaccination effects on CD4 cells after COVID-19. Once cultured for 9 to 11 days, the cells underwent separation to obtain CD4+ T cells. All participants had two doses of either the BNT162b2 or mRNA-1273 vaccine. Some clones are missing from TCRdb's copy, which holds only in-frame ones; the method was immunoSEQ multiplex PCR. The sample yields approximately 29,000 clones, 70% to 75% seen once. These receptors are not linked to any known antigen. The sample here was CD4+ T cells from PBMCs cultured without peptide, taken after COVID-19 vaccination. The origin of the receptors is a human donor who received a COVID-19 vaccine.

The V call is TRBV5-1, the J call TRBJ2-1; 8 bases map to TRBD1. The CDR3 sequence is 15 residues long. Trimming at V came to 3 bases and at J to 2 bases, leaving 4 bases not matched to a gene. The germline V gene encodes CDR1 SGHRS and CDR2 YFSETQ. The CDR3 DNA follows: TGCGCCAGCAGCTCCTCAGGGGGCGCCTACAATGAGCAGTTCTTC. Its translation: CASSSSGGAYNEQFF.

V gene TRBV5-6 combines with J gene TRBJ1-2; 7 bases match TRBD1. CDR1 SGHDT and CDR2 YYEEEE come from the germline V gene. This CDR3 has 13 amino acids. The V and J ends lost 5 bases and 4 bases, in that order; junction bases with no gene match: 5. In DNA form, the CDR3 reads TGTGCCAGCAGTTTCCGGGACAGCTATGGCTACACCTTC. As protein: CASSFRDSYGYTF.

This chain uses TRBV5-1 with TRBJ2-7; D is unclear. CDR3 length equals 14 residues. V was cut by 4 bases and J by 4 bases, with 15 bases left in between. The germline gives CDR1 SGHRS, CDR2 YFSETQ. The CDR3 protein is CASSPTALSYEQYF. CDR3 DNA sequence: TGCGCCAGCAGCCCTACGGCCTTAAGTTACGAGCAGTACTTC.

The CDR3 sequence is CASRDRVPGYTF. For the CDR3, the DNA is TGTGCCAGCAGGGACAGGGTCCCTGGCTACACCTTC. V is TRBV6-5 and J is TRBJ1-2; TRBD1 aligns across 8 bases. CDR3 size: 12 residues. The V segment lost 6 bases and the J segment 7 bases; nucleotides outside the gene matches: 4. CDR1 and CDR2 from the germline V gene are MNHEY and SVGAGI.

Only one count was recorded for this clone. The chain links TRBV28 to TRBJ2-2; D perhaps matches TRBD1 (5 bases). V was clipped by 5 bases and J by 5 bases, with 9 bases between them. In germline, CDR1 is MDHEN, CDR2 SYDVKM. The CDR3 length is 13 residues. As DNA, the CDR3 is TGTGCCAGCAGTGATCAGGGTACCGGGGAGCTGTTTTTT. The encoded protein is CASSDQGTGELFF.

This chain connects TRBV7-6 to TRBJ1-3; 7 nucleotides agree with TRBD1. Germline CDR1 SGHVS, CDR2 FNYEAQ. The trim removed 5 bases at V and 2 bases at J, leaving 3 bases unmatched. The CDR3 is 14 residues long. CDR3 DNA sequence: TGTGCCAGCAGCCAGACAGGGACTGGAAACACCATATATTTT. This codes for CASSQTGTGNTIYF.

In its sample, this clone was seen a few times. This chain uses TRBV19 with TRBJ1-6; D possibly corresponds to TRBD1 (5 bases). The germline gives CDR1 LNHDA, CDR2 SQIVND (reference sequence). The CDR3 consists of 16 residues. V lost 5 bases, J lost 2 bases, and 13 bases lay in between. In nucleotides, the CDR3 is TGTGCCAGTAGTCCGGGACCCGGGACCTATAATTCACCCCTCCACTTT. Its translation is CASSPGPGTYNSPLHF.

The chain carries TRBV5-1 and TRBJ1-1; no definite D call. Trimming cost V 0 bases and J 6 bases, with 15 bases left between them. CDR1 SGHRS and CDR2 YFSETQ come from the germline V gene. CDR3 length: 15 amino acids. CDR3 residues: CASSLAGNGRAEAFF. The CDR3 DNA sequence: TGCGCCAGCAGCTTGGCCGGGAACGGACGGGCTGAAGCTTTCTTT. Variable domain in full (rest from reference TRBV5-1 and TRBJ1-1): KAGVTQTPRYLIKTRGQQVTLSCSPISGHRSVSWYQQTPGQGLQFLFEYFSETQRNKGNFPGRFSGRQFSNSRSEMNVSTLELGDSALYLCASSLAGNGRAEAFFGQGTRLTVV.